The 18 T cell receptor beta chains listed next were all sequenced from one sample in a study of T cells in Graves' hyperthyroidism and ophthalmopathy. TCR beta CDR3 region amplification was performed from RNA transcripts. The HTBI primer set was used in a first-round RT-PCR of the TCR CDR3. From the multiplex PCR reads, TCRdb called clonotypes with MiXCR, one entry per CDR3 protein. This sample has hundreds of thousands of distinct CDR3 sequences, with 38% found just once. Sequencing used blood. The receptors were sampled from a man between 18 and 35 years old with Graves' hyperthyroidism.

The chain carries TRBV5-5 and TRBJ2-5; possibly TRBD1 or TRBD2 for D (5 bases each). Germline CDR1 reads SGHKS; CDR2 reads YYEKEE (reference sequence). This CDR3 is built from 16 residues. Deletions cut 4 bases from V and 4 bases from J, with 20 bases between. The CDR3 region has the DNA TGTGCCAGCAGCCCGCAAGCAGGGAGCGGTAGAGAGACCCAGTACTTC. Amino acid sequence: CASSPQAGSGRETQYF.

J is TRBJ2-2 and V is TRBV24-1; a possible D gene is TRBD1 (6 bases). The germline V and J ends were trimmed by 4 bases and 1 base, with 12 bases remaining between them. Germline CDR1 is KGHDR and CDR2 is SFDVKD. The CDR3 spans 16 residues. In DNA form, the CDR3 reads TGTGCCACCAGTGACTGGGACACCTTGAACACCGGGGAGCTGTTTTTT. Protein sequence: CATSDWDTLNTGELFF.

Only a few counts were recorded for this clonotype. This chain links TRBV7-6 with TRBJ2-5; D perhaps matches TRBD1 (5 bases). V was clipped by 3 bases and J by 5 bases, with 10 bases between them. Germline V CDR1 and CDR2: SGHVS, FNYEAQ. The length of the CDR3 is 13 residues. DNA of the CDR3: TGTGCCAGCAGCTTCAGGGTTCGGGAGACCCAGTACTTC. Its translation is CASSFRVRETQYF.

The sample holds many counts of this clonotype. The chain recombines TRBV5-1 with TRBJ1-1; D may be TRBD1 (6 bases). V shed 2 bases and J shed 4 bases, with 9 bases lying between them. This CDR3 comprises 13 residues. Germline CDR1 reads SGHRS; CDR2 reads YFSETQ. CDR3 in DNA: TGCGCCAGCAGCTTAACAGGGCCCACTGAAGCTTTCTTT. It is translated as CASSLTGPTEAFF.

CDR3 protein: CASSPDRDAYEQYF. In DNA form, the CDR3 reads TGTGCCAGCAGTCCGGACAGGGATGCCTACGAGCAGTACTTC. V gene TRBV6-5 combines with J gene TRBJ2-7, with TRBD1 matching 8 bases. V lost 5 bases and J lost 2; bases outside the gene matches: 5. The CDR3 loop spans 14 amino acids. Germline lookup yields CDR1 MNHEY and CDR2 SVGAGI.

CDR3 in DNA: TGTGCCAGCAGCTGGGACTCCCAGTACGAGCAGTACTTC. Translation: CASSWDSQYEQYF. The V and J genes are TRBV7-8 and TRBJ2-7, with D perhaps matching TRBD2 (6 bases). Germline V gene data show CDR1 as SGHVS and CDR2 as FQNEAQ. Trimming removed 4 bases from V and 4 bases from J, with 11 bases in between. The CDR3 has 13 residues.

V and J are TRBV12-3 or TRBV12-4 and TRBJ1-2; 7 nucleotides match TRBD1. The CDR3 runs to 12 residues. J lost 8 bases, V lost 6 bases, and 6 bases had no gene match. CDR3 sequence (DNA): TGTGCCAGCAGAAAGACAGGGCGCGGCTACACCTTC. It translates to CASRKTGRGYTF.

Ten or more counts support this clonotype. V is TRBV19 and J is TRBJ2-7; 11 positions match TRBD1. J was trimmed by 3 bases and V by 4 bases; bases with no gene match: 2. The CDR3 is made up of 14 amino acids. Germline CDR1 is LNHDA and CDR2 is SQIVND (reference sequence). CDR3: CASSTGTGGYEQYF. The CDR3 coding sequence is TGTGCCAGTAGTACCGGGACAGGGGGCTACGAGCAGTACTTC.

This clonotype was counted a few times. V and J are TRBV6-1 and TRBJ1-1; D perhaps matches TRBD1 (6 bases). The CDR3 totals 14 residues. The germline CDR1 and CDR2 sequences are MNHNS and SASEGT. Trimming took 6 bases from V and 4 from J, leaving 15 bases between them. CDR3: CASRKQGDSTEAFF. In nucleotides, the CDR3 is TGTGCCAGCAGAAAACAGGGAGATAGCACTGAAGCTTTCTTT.

The CDR3, as DNA: TGTGCCAGCCGGGACTGGGACCACTACGAGCAGTACTTC. This encodes CASRDWDHYEQYF. This chain links TRBV13 with TRBJ2-7; TRBD2 might be the D (6 bases). The V end was cut by 8 bases, the J end by 3 bases, with 14 bases between. The CDR3 spans 13 residues. From germline, CDR1 is PRHDT and CDR2 FYEKMQ (reference sequence).

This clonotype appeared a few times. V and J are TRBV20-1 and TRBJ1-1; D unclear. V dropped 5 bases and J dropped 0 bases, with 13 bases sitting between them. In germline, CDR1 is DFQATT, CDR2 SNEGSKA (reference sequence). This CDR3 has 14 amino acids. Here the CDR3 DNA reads TGCAGTGCTCGCCGAGACCTTATGAACACTGAAGCTTTCTTT. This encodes CSARRDLMNTEAFF.

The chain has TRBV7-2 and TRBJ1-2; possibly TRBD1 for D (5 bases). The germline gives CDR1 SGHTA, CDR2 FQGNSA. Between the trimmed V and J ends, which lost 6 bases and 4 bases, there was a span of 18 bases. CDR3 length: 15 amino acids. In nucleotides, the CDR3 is TGTGCCAGCAGTTTATCAGTCGGGACGTCCTATGGCTACACCTTC. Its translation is CASSLSVGTSYGYTF.

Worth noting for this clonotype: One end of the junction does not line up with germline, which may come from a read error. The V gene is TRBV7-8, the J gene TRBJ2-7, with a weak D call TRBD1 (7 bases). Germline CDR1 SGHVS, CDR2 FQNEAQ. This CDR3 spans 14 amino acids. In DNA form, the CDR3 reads TGTGCCAGCAGCGGGCGGGACAGCTCCTACGAGCAGTGCTTC. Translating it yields CASSGRDSSYEQCF. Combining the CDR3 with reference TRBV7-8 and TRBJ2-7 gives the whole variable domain GAGVSQSPRYKVAKRGQDVALRCDPISGHVSLFWYQQALGQGPEFLTYFQNEAQLDKSGLPSDRFFAERPEGSVSTLKIQRTQQEDSAVYLCASSGRDSSYEQCFGPGTRLTVT.

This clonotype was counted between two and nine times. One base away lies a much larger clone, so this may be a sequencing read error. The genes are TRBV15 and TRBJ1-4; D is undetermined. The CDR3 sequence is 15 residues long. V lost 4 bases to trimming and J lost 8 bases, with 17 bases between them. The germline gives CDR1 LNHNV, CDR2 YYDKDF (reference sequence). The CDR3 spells CATSKEVRLEEKLFF. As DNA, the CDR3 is TGTGCCACCAGCAAAGAAGTACGTTTGGAGGAAAAACTGTTTTTT.

CDR3 sequence: CSVAGLAGGVYETQYF. CDR3 DNA sequence: TGCAGCGTTGCGGGACTAGCGGGAGGAGTGTATGAGACCCAGTACTTC. The chain links TRBV29-1 to TRBJ2-5; TRBD2 matches 15 bases. The CDR3 sequence is 16 residues long. Germline V lookup: CDR1 SQVTM, CDR2 ANQGSEA. With 4 bases clipped from V and 5 bases from J, the junction kept 8 bases outside the gene matches.

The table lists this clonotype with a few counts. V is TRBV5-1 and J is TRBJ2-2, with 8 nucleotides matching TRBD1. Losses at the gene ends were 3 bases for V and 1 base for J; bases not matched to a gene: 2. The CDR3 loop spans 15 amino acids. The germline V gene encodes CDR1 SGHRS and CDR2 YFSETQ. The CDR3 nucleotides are TGCGCCAGCAGCTACGGACAGGGGAACACCGGGGAGCTGTTTTTT. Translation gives CASSYGQGNTGELFF.

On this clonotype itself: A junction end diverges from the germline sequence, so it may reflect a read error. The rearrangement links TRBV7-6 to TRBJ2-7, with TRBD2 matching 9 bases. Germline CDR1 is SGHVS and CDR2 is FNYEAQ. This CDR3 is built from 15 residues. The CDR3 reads CASSQEIAGVDEQYF. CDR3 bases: TGCGCCAGCAGCCAAGAGATAGCGGGAGTAGACGAGCAGTACTTC.

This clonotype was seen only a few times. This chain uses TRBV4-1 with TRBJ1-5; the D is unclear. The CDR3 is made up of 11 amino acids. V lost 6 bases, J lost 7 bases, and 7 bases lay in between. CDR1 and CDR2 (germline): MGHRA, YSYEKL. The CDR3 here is CASSQEQPQHF. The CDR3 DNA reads TGCGCCAGCAGTCAGGAACAGCCCCAGCATTTT.